This is a list of T cell receptor beta chains from one sample in a study of blood T cell repertoires in COVID-19. The protocol was immunoSEQ multiplex PCR, while the TCRdb copy is restricted to in-frame clones and leaves out a portion. The data show 200,000 to 250,000 clones, roughly 80% seen once. The sample was peripheral blood. The source of these receptors is a woman in her 70s with acute or convalescent COVID-19. CDR3s include the opening cysteine and the closing phenylalanine or tryptophan. Fields, in order: D gene, J gene, clone size, V gene, CDR3 protein, CDR3 DNA. D genes are given only for firm matches. The size of a clone is reported for some rows only, either as once, few or many, or as a class for expanded clones.

>-|TRBJ1-4|-|TRBV5-6
CASSFRLSGATNEKLFF
TGTGCCAGCAGCTTCCGTCTGTCAGGGGCCACTAATGAAAAACTGTTTTTT
>-|TRBJ2-3|few|TRBV5-8
CASSLGLPTDTQYF
TGTGCCAGCAGCTTGGGACTTCCCACAGATACGCAGTATTTT
>-|TRBJ1-2|-|TRBV7-2
CASSREGPYGYTF
TGTGCCAGCAGCAGGGAGGGCCCTTATGGCTACACCTTC
>-|TRBJ1-4|-|TRBV4-1
CASSQDSGTHATNEKLFF
TGCGCCAGCAGCCAAGATTCGGGGACACATGCAACTAATGAAAAACTGTTTTTT
>-|TRBJ2-3|-|TRBV30
CAWRETDTQYF
TGTGCCTGGAGGGAGACAGATACGCAGTATTTT
>-|TRBJ2-1|-|TRBV24-1
CATSDRDLYSNEQFF
TGTGCCACCAGTGACAGGGACTTATACTCAAATGAGCAGTTCTTC
>TRBD1|TRBJ1-2|-|TRBV4-3
CASSQGAQGALNGYTF
TGCGCCAGCAGCCAAGGAGCTCAGGGGGCTCTCAATGGCTACACCTTC
>-|TRBJ1-1|few|TRBV10-3
CAIRSMSEEAFF
TGTGCCATCAGGAGTATGAGCGAAGAAGCTTTCTTT
>TRBD1|TRBJ2-7|-|TRBV10-2
CASSRDRTYEQYF
TGCGCCAGTTCCCGGGACAGGACCTACGAGCAGTACTTC
>-|TRBJ1-4|-|TRBV11-2
CASSPVGGNEKLFF
TGTGCCAGCAGCCCAGTGGGGGGAAATGAAAAACTGTTTTTT